Listed here are 18 T cell receptor beta chains from one sample, sequenced in a study of shared clonotypes between healthy human individuals. The method was immunoSEQ multiplex PCR; TCRdb's version includes in-frame clones alone and lacks a portion of them. The repertoire holds 800,000 to 950,000 clones, with approximately 96% as singletons. Selected positively for CCR7 and CD45RO-negative, naive CD8 cells excluded terminally differentiated effector memory CD45RA+ cells. Material: naive CD8+ T cells sorted from blood. The source is a man aged 25-45 years in good health.

The gene calls are TRBV7-9 and TRBJ2-3, with D uncertain. V was pared by 0 bases and J by 5 bases, with 6 bases between. CDR1 SEHNR and CDR2 FQNEAQ come from the germline V gene (reference sequence). CDR3 length: 13 amino acids. The DNA of the CDR3 is TGTGCCAGCAGCTTAGCGGCTAGAGATACGCAGTATTTT. Its translation is CASSLAARDTQYF.

The genes are TRBV27 and TRBJ1-5; 10 bases map to TRBD1. The CDR3 is 16 amino acids. The J segment lost 4 bases and the V segment lost 6 bases, leaving 9 bases of the junction unmatched. Germline-derived CDR1 and CDR2 are MNHEY and SMNVEV (reference sequence). DNA of the CDR3: TGTGCCAGCAGCTTTTCCGGGACAGGGGTAAATCAGCCCCAGCATTTT. Translation gives CASSFSGTGVNQPQHF.

The chain has TRBV4-1 and TRBJ1-1; D remains unclear. The V end was cut by 3 bases, the J end by 0 bases, with 11 bases between. Per the germline V gene, CDR1 is MGHRA and CDR2 is YSYEKL. CDR3 length: 15 amino acids. CDR3 residues: CASSQTRRLNTEAFF. CDR3 nucleotide sequence: TGCGCCAGCAGCCAGACACGGCGGTTGAACACTGAAGCTTTCTTT.

V usage is TRBV7-6 and J usage is TRBJ2-3; 8 bases agree with TRBD1. V trimming: 1 base; J trimming: 1 base; junction bases outside the gene matches: 7. This CDR3 contains 17 residues. The germline V gene has CDR1 SGHVS and CDR2 FNYEAQ. CDR3 nucleotide sequence: TGTGCCAGCAGCTTAGTCAGGCAGGGGGCTGGCACAGATACGCAGTATTTT. Translation gives CASSLVRQGAGTDTQYF.

The rearrangement links TRBV2 to TRBJ2-1; tentatively, D is TRBD2 (6 bases). The CDR3 contains 13 residues. V was shortened by 11 bases and J by 7 bases, with 18 bases between the two germline ends. The germline V gene has CDR1 SNHLY and CDR2 FYNNEI. Here the CDR3 reads CAEGRERGNEQFF. Written as DNA, the CDR3 is TGTGCCGAGGGGCGGGAACGGGGGAATGAGCAGTTCTTC.

This rearrangement joins TRBV7-9 to TRBJ1-1; D unresolved. There are 12 residues in the CDR3. Per the germline V gene, CDR1 is SEHNR and CDR2 is FQNEAQ (reference sequence). Trimming removed 4 bases from V and 5 bases from J, with 8 bases in between. DNA of the CDR3: TGTGCCAGCAGCTACATGGGGACTGAAGCTTTCTTT. Protein: CASSYMGTEAFF.

Remarks on this clone: Other DNA sequences in the sample encode the same CDR3. The chain uses TRBV19 and TRBJ2-7; the match to TRBD1 covers 7 bases. V shed 3 bases and J 0 bases; nucleotides not matched to a gene: 2. The CDR3 runs to 14 residues. Germline CDR1 and CDR2: LNHDA and SQIVND (reference sequence). The CDR3 bases are TGTGCCAGTAGTATCACAGGGGCCTCCTACGAGCAGTACTTC. Amino acid sequence: CASSITGASYEQYF.

The chain is built from TRBV27 and TRBJ2-7; TRBD1 or TRBD2 may be the D gene (5 bases each). Between the trimmed V and J ends, which lost 7 bases and 0 bases, there was a span of 16 bases. The CDR3 extends over 15 amino acids. The germline gives CDR1 MNHEY, CDR2 SMNVEV (reference sequence). CDR3 DNA: TGTGCCAGCACTGGGTGGGACGGTAGCTCCTACGAGCAGTACTTC. Protein product: CASTGWDGSSYEQYF.

The V and J genes are TRBV4-3 and TRBJ2-1, with no clear D. Trimming left V 0 bases short and J 7 bases short, with 13 bases between. Germline CDR1 and CDR2: LGHNA and YSLEER. This CDR3 region has 15 residues. CDR3 sequence (DNA): TGCGCCAGCAGCCAAGATACGCTAGTTCAAAATGAGCAGTTCTTC. It translates to CASSQDTLVQNEQFF.

The chain carries TRBV7-9 and TRBJ1-2; maybe TRBD1 (6 bases). V lost 1 base, J lost 0 bases, and 12 bases lay in between. CDR1 and CDR2 (germline): SEHNR, FQNEAQ (reference sequence). The CDR3 is 16 residues long. DNA for the CDR3: TGTGCCAGCAGCTTAGGCACAGGGCAACCTAACTATGGCTACACCTTC. This translates into CASSLGTGQPNYGYTF.

The chain carries TRBV5-6 and TRBJ2-1, with D perhaps matching TRBD1 (5 bases). V lost 4 bases and J lost 1, with 12 bases in between. The CDR3 has 15 amino acids. Germline-derived CDR1 and CDR2 are SGHDT and YYEEEE. The CDR3 coding sequence is TGTGCCAGCAGCCGAGTGCAGGGTTCCTACAATGAGCAGTTCTTC. Its protein is CASSRVQGSYNEQFF.

The rearrangement joins TRBV5-1 to TRBJ2-1; 10 nucleotides match TRBD1. This CDR3 is 15 amino acids long. The germline V gene encodes CDR1 SGHRS and CDR2 YFSETQ. Trimming cost V 4 bases and J 8 bases; bases outside gene matches: 9. The DNA of the CDR3 is TGCGCCAGCAGCCTGGGACAGGGGTTCTCGGATGAGCAGTTCTTC. Its protein is CASSLGQGFSDEQFF.

This chain uses TRBV27 with TRBJ2-1, with 7 positions matching TRBD2. The length of the CDR3 is 18 residues. The junction had 21 bases not matched to a gene; V was cut back by 9 bases and J by 4 bases. Per the germline V gene, CDR1 is MNHEY and CDR2 is SMNVEV (reference sequence). The CDR3 nucleotides read TGTGCCAGAGCGCCGGCTAGCGGAAGACCGAACCTATACAATGAGCAGTTCTTC. Its protein is CARAPASGRPNLYNEQFF.

The chain links TRBV7-9 to TRBJ2-2; 10 bases are a match to TRBD2. Germline values: CDR1 SEHNR, CDR2 FQNEAQ (reference sequence). V gave up 5 bases and J gave up 6 bases; unmatched junction bases: 6. The CDR3 runs 15 residues. CDR3 region: CASSPSGRLPGELFF. The CDR3 DNA reads TGTGCCAGCAGCCCTAGCGGGAGATTGCCCGGGGAGCTGTTTTTT.

The chain is built from TRBV10-1 and TRBJ2-1; TRBD2 matches at 12 bases. The CDR3 contains 19 residues. CDR1 WNHNN and CDR2 SYGVQD come from the germline V gene (reference sequence). V trimming: 3 bases; J trimming: 5 bases; junction bases outside the gene matches: 14. The DNA for the CDR3 is TGCGCCAGCAGTGATCTAGCGGGAGGGCCTCGAAAGACACACAATGAGCAGTTCTTC. Its translation: CASSDLAGGPRKTHNEQFF.

V gene TRBV7-9 combines with J gene TRBJ2-3; a possible D gene is TRBD2 (6 bases). V lost 4 bases and J lost 5, with 19 bases in between. The CDR3 runs 16 residues. Looked up from germline, CDR1 is SEHNR and CDR2 is FQNEAQ (reference sequence). The CDR3, as DNA: TGTGCCAGCAGCTCACCGGGACTCTCAGGGAGAGATACGCAGTATTTT. This codes for CASSSPGLSGRDTQYF.

V gene TRBV5-6 combines with J gene TRBJ2-5; TRBD2 aligns across 7 bases. The CDR3 has 15 residues. CDR1 and CDR2 (germline): SGHDT, YYEEEE. The J segment lost 7 bases and the V segment lost 0 bases, leaving 9 bases of the junction unmatched. In DNA form, the CDR3 reads TGTGCCAGCAGCTTGGGGGCCGCGGGAGAGGGGACCCAGTACTTC. Residues: CASSLGAAGEGTQYF.

The J gene is TRBJ2-3, the V gene TRBV9; possibly TRBD1 for D (5 bases). There are 19 residues in the CDR3. V was trimmed by 2 bases and J by 4 bases, leaving 26 bases between them. Germline values: CDR1 SGDLS, CDR2 YYNGEE. The CDR3 sequence is CASSVSPSQGLGFADTQYF. Here the CDR3 DNA reads TGTGCCAGCAGCGTTAGCCCGTCCCAGGGCCTCGGATTCGCAGATACGCAGTATTTT.